This T cell receptor beta chain was profiled in a study of T-cell memory formation after mild COVID-19. A few counts support this clonotype. TCRdb reprocessed the 5' RACE reads via MiXCR and lists one record per CDR3 protein. This table holds fewer than 75,000 distinct CDR3 sequences, roughly an eighth found once. Germline assignment: CDR1 SGHTA and CDR2 FQGNSA. The CDR3 sequence is 12 residues long. Trimming took 5 bases from V and 9 from J, leaving 11 bases between them. V gene TRBV7-2 combines with J gene TRBJ2-1, with TRBD2 as a possible D gene (6 bases). The sequence was collected from a man aged 18 to 30 who had mild COVID-19 (a few samples of this study predate the infection). Cell type and time point are not known. Material for sequencing was PBMCs or a T cell subset sorted from them (not recorded which). The CDR3 nucleotides are TGTGCCAGCAGCATCGGGACTCTTGAGCAGTTCTTC. This sequence encodes CASSIGTLEQFF.